A selection of T cell receptor beta chains follows, all from one sample in a study of siplizumab effects on memory and regulatory T cells. Here immunoSEQ multiplex PCR was the method, and the copy in TCRdb shows in-frame clones only, minus some. This table holds tens of thousands of clones, roughly 96% found once. What was sequenced was naive CD4+ T cells sorted from blood. All receptors derive from a human donor in good health. Both conserved end residues are part of each CDR3. D genes are given only for firm matches. The listing skips clone size in some rows; elsewhere it reads once, few, many or a size class.

j_call,d_call,clone_size,v_call,cdr3_nt,cdr3_aa
TRBJ2-3,-,-,TRBV6-4,TGTGCCAGCAGTCCGGGCATCTTGGGTACGCAGTATTTT,CASSPGILGTQYF
TRBJ2-2,-,-,TRBV7-2,TGTGCCAGCAGCTTCGTAGAAGGGGTCCCCGGGGAGCTGTTTTTT,CASSFVEGVPGELFF
TRBJ1-1,-,-,TRBV4-1,TGCGCCAGCAGCCATATTGGCAAACTACCGCCGACTGAAGCTTTCTTT,CASSHIGKLPPTEAFF
TRBJ2-5,-,-,TRBV18,TGTGCCAGCTCAGAACGCGTGCCGGGACATCGAGAGACCCAGTACTTC,CASSERVPGHRETQYF
TRBJ2-5,TRBD2,-,TRBV7-6,TGTGCCAGCAGCATAGGGGTGGCGGGGGGCCTCCAAGAGACCCAGTACTTC,CASSIGVAGGLQETQYF
TRBJ1-1,-,-,TRBV28,TGTGCCAGCAGGCGGACATCAGCATACACTGAAGCTTTCTTT,CASRRTSAYTEAFF
TRBJ1-3,TRBD1,-,TRBV19,TGTGCCAGTAGTACGACAGGGCAGGCCGGAAACACCATATATTTT,CASSTTGQAGNTIYF
TRBJ2-5,TRBD2,-,TRBV28,TGTGCCAGCAGTTTGCGTAGCGGGGGGAGGGAGACCCAGTACTTC,CASSLRSGGRETQYF
TRBJ1-6,-,-,TRBV9,TGTGCCAGCAGCGTAGAAGGACGGGGGAATTCACCCCTCCACTTT,CASSVEGRGNSPLHF
TRBJ2-4,TRBD2,-,TRBV6-5,TGTGCCAGCACCCCGGGGGGGGCCATTCAGTACTTC,CASTPGGAIQYF
TRBJ2-2,-,-,TRBV25-1,TGTGCCAGCAGTGATTTAGGTCCAGGGGCCGGGGAGCTGTTTTTT,CASSDLGPGAGELFF
TRBJ2-3,-,-,TRBV1,TGCACCAGGCTCAGGGCCCCCTTAAGGACAGATACGCAGTATTTT,CTRLRAPLRTDTQYF
TRBJ1-6,-,once,TRBV5-4,TGTGCCAGCAGCGCCGATAGGACACTAGGGAATTCACCCCTCCACTTT,CASSADRTLGNSPLHF
TRBJ1-2,TRBD1,-,TRBV6-5,TGTGCCAGCAGTTCACCGGGACAGGGGTATGGCTACACCTTC,CASSSPGQGYGYTF
TRBJ2-7,TRBD1,once,TRBV6-5,TGTGCCACCTCGGCCAGGGGGAGCTCCTACGAGCAGTACTTC,CATSARGSSYEQYF
TRBJ1-4,-,-,TRBV2,TGTGCCAGCAGTGAATTTCGGGGAACTAATGAAAAACTGTTTTTT,CASSEFRGTNEKLFF
TRBJ2-7,-,once,TRBV5-6,TGTGCCAGCAGCTTGCTCCAGCTCCTCTCCTACGAGCAGTACTTC,CASSLLQLLSYEQYF
TRBJ2-5,-,-,TRBV7-3,TGTGCCAGCAGCCCAGGTCGCCAAGAGACCCAGTACTTC,CASSPGRQETQYF
TRBJ2-2,TRBD2,-,TRBV7-3,TGTGCCAGCAGCTTAATCCGGGGGGGCAACACCGGGGAGCTGTTTTTT,CASSLIRGGNTGELFF
TRBJ1-3,-,-,TRBV27,TGTGCCAGCAGTTTTCGGGACCGAAACACCATATATTTT,CASSFRDRNTIYF
TRBJ2-3,-,-,TRBV7-2,TGTGCCAGCAGCTCCCCCCCTGGTACGCAGTATTTT,CASSSPPGTQYF
TRBJ2-7,-,-,TRBV10-3,TGTGCCATCAGTCTGAGGGGATCCTACGAGCAGTACTTC,CAISLRGSYEQYF
TRBJ2-5,TRBD2,-,TRBV9,TGTGCCAGCAGCGTAGCTACGGGGACTAGCGGGGTTCAAGAGACCCAGTACTTC,CASSVATGTSGVQETQYF
TRBJ2-1,TRBD2,-,TRBV5-8,TGTGCCAGCAGCTTGGTCCTAGCGGGGGGAATCTACAATGAGCAGTTCTTC,CASSLVLAGGIYNEQFF
TRBJ1-2,TRBD1,-,TRBV7-2,TGTGCCAGCAGCTTAGACAGGGGTGGTGGCTACACCTTC,CASSLDRGGGYTF
TRBJ2-6,-,-,TRBV9,TGTGCCAGCAGCGTAGTAGAGAGCTCTGGGGCCAACGTCCTGACTTTC,CASSVVESSGANVLTF
TRBJ2-3,-,-,TRBV6-5,TGTGCCAGCAGTTACTCACCGGCGGCCCCGACGCAGTATTTT,CASSYSPAAPTQYF
TRBJ2-7,-,-,TRBV6-1,TGTGCCAGCAGTGAAGGGGGGTACGAGCAGTACTTC,CASSEGGYEQYF
TRBJ2-3,-,-,TRBV4-3,TGCGCCAGCAGCCAAGATTTAGGGAGGGATACGCAGTATTTT,CASSQDLGRDTQYF
TRBJ2-5,-,-,TRBV27,TGTGCCAGCAGTTTCAGGGCGCCGGGCAAAGGTGCGGAGGAGACCCAGTACTTC,CASSFRAPGKGAEETQYF
TRBJ1-2,TRBD1,-,TRBV23-1,TGCGCCAGCAGTCAATCGGACAGGGTGAACTATGGCTACACCTTC,CASSQSDRVNYGYTF
TRBJ1-3,-,-,TRBV5-6,TGTGCCAGCAGCTCGGCTGGTGGCTCTGGAAACACCATATATTTT,CASSSAGGSGNTIYF
TRBJ2-3,TRBD2,-,TRBV10-3,TGTGCCATCAGGGGACTAGCGGGGGCTGAGGATACGCAGTATTTT,CAIRGLAGAEDTQYF
TRBJ2-5,-,-,TRBV27,TGTGCCAGCAGTTTATCACAGGGCCCCCAAGAGACCCAGTACTTC,CASSLSQGPQETQYF
TRBJ2-5,TRBD1,-,TRBV11-3,TGTGCCAGCAGCTACGGGACAGAAGGAGGGACCCAGTACTTC,CASSYGTEGGTQYF
TRBJ2-7,-,-,TRBV9,TGTGCCAGCAGCGCCCGACGGATATCCTACGAGCAGTACTTC,CASSARRISYEQYF
TRBJ1-1,TRBD1,-,TRBV5-1,TGCGCCAGCGGACTAGGACAGGGGAACACTGAAGCTTTCTTT,CASGLGQGNTEAFF
TRBJ1-5,-,-,TRBV7-3,TGTGCCAGCAGCTCTCAGGTCAATCAGCCCCAGCATTTT,CASSSQVNQPQHF
TRBJ1-5,-,few,TRBV19,TGTGCCAGTAGTATACCTCCAGGGAATCAGCCCCAGCATTTT,CASSIPPGNQPQHF
TRBJ1-5,-,-,TRBV7-2,TGTGCCAGCAGCTTAGGCGGGGTAGGCCAGCCCCAGCATTTT,CASSLGGVGQPQHF
TRBJ2-2,-,-,TRBV5-1,TGCGCCAGCAGCTTGGAGGGCGGGGCGAACACCGGGGAGCTGTTTTTT,CASSLEGGANTGELFF
TRBJ2-5,TRBD1,-,TRBV5-1,TGCGCCAGCAGAGGGACAGGGGAAGAGACCCAGTACTTC,CASRGTGEETQYF
TRBJ2-3,-,-,TRBV11-2,TGTGCCAGCAGCTTCCCCAACACAGATACGCAGTATTTT,CASSFPNTDTQYF
TRBJ1-5,-,once,TRBV9,TGTGCCAGCAGCGCGGATAGCAATCAGCCCCAGCATTTT,CASSADSNQPQHF
TRBJ2-1,-,-,TRBV10-3,TGTGCCATCAGCCCGGGCCGGGCGGGATACAATGAGCAGTTCTTC,CAISPGRAGYNEQFF
TRBJ2-1,-,-,TRBV7-3,TGTGCCAGCAGCTTATCATCCGGGCGACAATACAATGAGCAGTTCTTC,CASSLSSGRQYNEQFF
TRBJ2-3,TRBD2,-,TRBV5-1,TGCGCCAGCAGCTTGGCCCCCGGGGGGGTAGGTGATACGCAGTATTTT,CASSLAPGGVGDTQYF
TRBJ1-5,-,-,TRBV30,TGTGCCTGGAGTCCCGACAGCAATCAGCCCCAGCATTTT,CAWSPDSNQPQHF
TRBJ2-7,TRBD1,-,TRBV5-1,TGCGCCAGCATAGGACAGGGCGCGAAGCAGTACTTC,CASIGQGAKQYF
TRBJ1-1,-,-,TRBV19,TGTGCCAGTAGTATTGGAGGCTACACTGAAGCTTTCTTT,CASSIGGYTEAFF
TRBJ2-1,TRBD1,-,TRBV6-5,TGTGCCAGCAGTTACTCGAGCAGGGGGCAGGACAATGAGCAGTTCTTC,CASSYSSRGQDNEQFF
TRBJ2-7,-,once,TRBV7-2,TGTGCCAGCAGCTTAATCTCCCTAGCTCTCAACGAGCAGTACTTC,CASSLISLALNEQYF
TRBJ2-2,-,-,TRBV7-2,TGTGCCAGCAGCTTCAATCTCGGGGAGCTGTTTTTT,CASSFNLGELFF
TRBJ2-7,-,-,TRBV29-1,TGCAGCGTTGTAAACGGGTACGAGCAGTACTTC,CSVVNGYEQYF
TRBJ2-1,TRBD2,-,TRBV19,TGTGCCAGTAGTAGGGAAGCTAGCGGGGGACCGCCCCGACTAAACAATGAGCAGTTCTTC,CASSREASGGPPRLNNEQFF
TRBJ1-1,TRBD1,few,TRBV6-5,TGTGCCAGCAGTAAGGGACAGTACACTGAAGCTTTCTTT,CASSKGQYTEAFF
TRBJ1-2,TRBD1,-,TRBV2,TGTGCCAGCAGTGAACAGGGGGCTTCTGGCTACACCTTC,CASSEQGASGYTF